This T cell receptor beta chain was obtained from a study of cytomegalovirus exposure and HLA in healthy donors. About the research overall: Most donors, 81% of 398 genotyped, fell in the Caucasian-associated ancestry cluster. Findings and caveats of the study: In a later analysis, at a false discovery rate of 0.05, roughly 17,000 TCR beta sequences matched HLA alleles. TRBV6-2, TRBV6-3 and some other V segments were excluded as indistinguishable.

Both 60 Vbeta primers and 13 Jbeta primers went into the PCR. Data came from immunoSEQ multiplex PCR; TCRdb stores just in-frame clones and leaves some out. The repertoire holds about 170,000 clones, with roughly 84% as singletons. The CDR3 runs 15 residues. Trimming took 6 bases from V and 0 from J, leaving 15 bases between them. From germline, CDR1 is MNHEY and CDR2 SVGAGI. Healthy people donating bone marrow made up the donors. With respect to this clone: What it binds is unknown.

The rearrangement joins TRBV6-5 to TRBJ2-7; perhaps TRBD2 as D (6 bases). The sequence derives from a young man in good health and CMV-seropositive. Sequencing was done on a sample of PBMCs. The CDR3 region is CASSIFGGTSYEQYF. The CDR3 DNA sequence: TGTGCCAGCAGCATCTTTGGGGGGACCTCCTACGAGCAGTACTTC.